This entry concerns a single T cell receptor beta chain. The sample comes from a study of control samples from healthy donors and cancer patients. Profiled with immunoSEQ multiplex PCR; TCRdb holds only in-frame clones, not every one. Here the sample spans 45,000 to 60,000 clones, around 95% being singletons. Germline V lookup: CDR1 SNHLY, CDR2 FYNNEI. The CDR3 runs 14 residues. V dropped 4 bases and J dropped 4 bases, with 13 bases sitting between them. Input material: blood. The TCR comes from a man in his thirties or forties in good health. The chain links TRBV2 to TRBJ2-5; D call uncertain. The CDR3 bases are TGTGCCAGCAGTGTGGTCGGTAAGAGAGAGACCCAGTACTTC. Encoded protein: CASSVVGKRETQYF.